The sample holds a few counts of the clone carrying this T cell receptor (beta chain). Its matching antigen is unknown. This record belongs to a study of identical twins. Study-wide findings and caveats: While abundant cord blood beta clonotypes carried fewer insertions, memory repertoires showed no such pattern. Where beta out-of-frame sequences were concerned, excess twin sharing was weaker.

Template switching added a universal primer binding site, and final cDNA carried unique molecular identifiers. TCRdb reanalysed the 5' RACE reads using MiXCR and keeps one entry per CDR3 protein. The sample holds roughly 230,000 distinct CDR3 sequences; around 8.3% are singletons and the top ten take 3% to 3.5%. The germline V gene encodes CDR1 SGHAT and CDR2 FQNNGV. The junction had 14 bases not matched to a gene; V was cut back by 5 bases and J by 3 bases. This CDR3 region has 19 residues. The sample also formed part of further work on yellow fever vaccine responses in identical twins.

The sequencing sample was made of CD8+ T cells sorted from blood. This clonotype was sampled from a woman in her late teens or twenties in good health. The rearrangement joins TRBV11-2 to TRBJ2-2, with 11 bases fitting TRBD2. The CDR3 DNA follows: TGTGCCAGCAGCCAAGAAATAGCGGGAGGGCCTTTTTACACCGGGGAGCTGTTTTTT. Amino acids: CASSQEIAGGPFYTGELFF.